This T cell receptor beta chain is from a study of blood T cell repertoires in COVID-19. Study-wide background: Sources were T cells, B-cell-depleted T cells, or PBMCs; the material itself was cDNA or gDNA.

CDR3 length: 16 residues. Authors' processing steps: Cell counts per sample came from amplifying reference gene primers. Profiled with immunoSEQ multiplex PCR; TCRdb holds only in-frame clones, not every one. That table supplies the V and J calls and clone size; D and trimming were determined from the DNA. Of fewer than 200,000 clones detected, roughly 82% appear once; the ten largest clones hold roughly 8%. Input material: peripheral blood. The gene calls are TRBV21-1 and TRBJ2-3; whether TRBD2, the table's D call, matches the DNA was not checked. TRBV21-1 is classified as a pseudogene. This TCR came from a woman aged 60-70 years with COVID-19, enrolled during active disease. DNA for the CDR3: TGTGCCAGCAGCAAATGTGCTTCGCGGAGCACAGATACGCAGTATTTT. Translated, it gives CASSKCASRSTDTQYF.